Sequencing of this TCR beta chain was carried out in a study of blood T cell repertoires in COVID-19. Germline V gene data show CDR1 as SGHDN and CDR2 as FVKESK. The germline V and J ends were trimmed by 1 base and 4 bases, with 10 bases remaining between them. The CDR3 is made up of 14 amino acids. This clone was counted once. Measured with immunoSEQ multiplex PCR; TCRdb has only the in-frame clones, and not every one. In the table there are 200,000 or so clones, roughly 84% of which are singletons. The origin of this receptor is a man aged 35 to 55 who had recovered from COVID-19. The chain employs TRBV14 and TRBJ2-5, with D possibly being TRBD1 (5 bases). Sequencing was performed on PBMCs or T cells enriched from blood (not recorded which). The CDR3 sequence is CASSQGGNRETQYF. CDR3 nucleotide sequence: TGTGCCAGCAGCCAAGGGGGCAATCGAGAGACCCAGTACTTC. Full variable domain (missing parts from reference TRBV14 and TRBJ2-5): EAGVTQFPSHSVIEKGQTVTLRCDPISGHDNLYWYRRVMGKEIKFLLHFVKESKQDESGMPNNRFLAERTGGTYSTLKVQPAELEDSGVYFCASSQGGNRETQYFGPGTRLLVL.